This TCR beta chain was recorded in a study of blood T cell repertoires in COVID-19. Residents of approximately 25 US areas, aged about 18 to 95 years, made up the participants. Clones were read by immunoSEQ multiplex PCR, and TCRdb kept only the in-frame ones, dropping some. Among fewer than 400,000 clones, approximately 81% were seen once, and the ten largest hold over 1.5%. Germline values: CDR1 LGHDT, CDR2 YNNKEL (reference sequence). The CDR3 is made up of 19 amino acids. After removal of 5 bases from V and 0 bases from J, the junction contained 13 bases not matched to a gene. V usage is TRBV3-1 (or the pseudogene TRBV3-2) and J usage is TRBJ2-6, with 7 bases matching TRBD1. The receptor was derived from a woman in her 30s who had been exposed to COVID-19. Material for sequencing was PBMCs or T cells enriched from blood (not recorded which). The chain's CDR3 is CASSSRPGQISSGANVLTF. CDR3 bases: TGTGCCAGCAGCTCTCGACCGGGACAGATAAGCTCTGGGGCCAACGTCCTGACTTTC.